What follows is one T cell receptor (beta chain) and its context. Germline-derived CDR1 and CDR2 are SGHAT and FQNNGV. The CDR3 loop spans 14 amino acids. The ends were cut back, 5 bases at V and 0 bases at J, with 11 bases in the middle. The data were obtained in a study of blood T cell repertoires in COVID-19. Study information: Sites across the United States, Italy and Spain contributed samples from acute and convalescent COVID-19. PBMCs, B-cell-depleted T cells, or T cells were the source of the cDNA or gDNA that made up the material.

Per the original methods: Cell counts per sample came from amplifying reference gene primers. Profiling relied on immunoSEQ multiplex PCR, and the TCRdb table lists in-frame clones only, not all of them. V and J calls and clone size come straight from that table; D and trimming were deduced from the DNA. The sample carries about 160,000 clones, roughly 85% recorded once. This receptor was identified in a man between 65 and 85 years old with acute or convalescent COVID-19. The sample taken for sequencing was peripheral blood. This rearrangement joins TRBV11-2 to TRBJ2-7; D is perhaps TRBD2 (6 bases). CDR3 region: CASSLSGSSYEQYF. CDR3 in DNA: TGTGCCAGCAGCCTTAGCGGAAGCTCCTACGAGCAGTACTTC.